These T cell receptor beta chains were read from a single sample in a study of breast tumors, draining lymph nodes, adjacent tissues. TCRdb itself ran the multiplex PCR reads through MiXCR, one entry per CDR3 protein. The sample holds 200,000 to 300,000 distinct CDR3 sequences, around 30% seen once. The sample was axillary lymph node tissue. Receptors were obtained from a female donor with breast cancer. Some clones in this sample may be carry-over from other donors' samples. The CDR3 runs from the conserved cysteine through the conserved F or W. D genes are given only for firm matches. The size of a clone is reported for some rows only, either as once, few or many, or as a class for expanded clones.

>TRBD2|TRBJ2-1|TRBV7-2|.
TGTGCTGACCCCCCTAGCGGTTCCTACAATGAGCAGTTCTTC
CADPPSGSYNEQFF
>.|TRBJ1-3|TRBV7-9|.
TGTGCCGGCAGCTTTAAGACCGGAAACACCATATATTTT
CAGSFKTGNTIYF
>TRBD2|TRBJ2-1|TRBV9|many
TGTGCCAGCAGCGCAACTAGCGGGAGCTCCTACAATGAGCAGTTCTTC
CASSATSGSSYNEQFF
>TRBD2|TRBJ2-1|TRBV4-3|many
TGCGCCAGCAGCCAAGAACTACTAGCGGGAGGCCAGAGGCAGTTCTTC
CASSQELLAGGQRQFF
>TRBD1|TRBJ1-6|TRBV20-1|many
TGCAGTGCTCCTCAGGGACAGGGGTTCAATTCACCCCTCCACTTT
CSAPQGQGFNSPLHF
>.|TRBJ2-7|TRBV7-9|many
TGTGCCAGCAGCTTAAGTGGGCGGAGCTACGAGCAGTACTTC
CASSLSGRSYEQYF
>TRBD1|TRBJ1-2|TRBV4-3|many
TGCGCCAGCAGCCAAGCACAGGGGGCGGTGAACTATGGCTACACCTTC
CASSQAQGAVNYGYTF
>TRBD2|TRBJ2-7|TRBV20-1|many
TGCAGTGCTCTCCTTAGCGGGAGGGGGTCCTACGAGCAGTACTTC
CSALLSGRGSYEQYF
>.|TRBJ2-1|TRBV2|many
TGTGCCAGCAGTGCTCCCCGGGGTGAGCAGTTCTTC
CASSAPRGEQFF
>TRBD1|TRBJ1-6|TRBV10-3|once
TGTGCCATCAAGGCCAGCGGGGGACAGGGAGGATCACCCCTCCACTTT
CAIKASGGQGGSPLHF
>TRBD2|TRBJ2-2|TRBV5-1|many
TGCGCCAGCAGCTCCGGACTAGCGGGAGTCGGGGAGCTGTTTTTT
CASSSGLAGVGELFF
>.|TRBJ2-1|TRBV20-1|many
TGCAGTGCTATAAGAGTACCAATTTCCAATGAGCAGTTCTTC
CSAIRVPISNEQFF
>TRBD1|TRBJ1-1|TRBV27|.
TGTGCCAGCAGTTCAGGGACAGGGAACACTGAAGCTTTCTTT
CASSSGTGNTEAFF
>.|TRBJ1-3|TRBV6-5|many
TGTGCCAGCAGTTACTCCGAGGTTACTGGAAACACCATATATTTT
CASSYSEVTGNTIYF